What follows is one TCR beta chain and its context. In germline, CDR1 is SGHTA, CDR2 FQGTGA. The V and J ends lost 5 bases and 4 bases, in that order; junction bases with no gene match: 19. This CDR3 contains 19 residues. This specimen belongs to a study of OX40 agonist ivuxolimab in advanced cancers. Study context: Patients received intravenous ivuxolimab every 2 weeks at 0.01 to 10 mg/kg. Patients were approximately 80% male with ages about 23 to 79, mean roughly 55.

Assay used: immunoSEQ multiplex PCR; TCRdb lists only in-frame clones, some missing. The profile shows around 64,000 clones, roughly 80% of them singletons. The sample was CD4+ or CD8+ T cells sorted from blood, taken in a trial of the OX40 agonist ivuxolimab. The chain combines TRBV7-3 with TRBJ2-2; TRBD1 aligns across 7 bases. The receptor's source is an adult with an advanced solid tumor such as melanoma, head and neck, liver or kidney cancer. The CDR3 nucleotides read TGTGCCAGCAGCCTAGAACCGACAGGGTTCCGAGGGGGCACCGGGGAGCTGTTTTTT. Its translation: CASSLEPTGFRGGTGELFF. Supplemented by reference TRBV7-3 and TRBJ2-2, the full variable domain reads GAGVSQTPSNKVTEKGKYVELRCDPISGHTALYWYRQSLGQGPEFLIYFQGTGAADDSGLPNDRFFAVRPEGSVSTLKIQRTERGDSAVYLCASSLEPTGFRGGTGELFFGEGSRLTVL.